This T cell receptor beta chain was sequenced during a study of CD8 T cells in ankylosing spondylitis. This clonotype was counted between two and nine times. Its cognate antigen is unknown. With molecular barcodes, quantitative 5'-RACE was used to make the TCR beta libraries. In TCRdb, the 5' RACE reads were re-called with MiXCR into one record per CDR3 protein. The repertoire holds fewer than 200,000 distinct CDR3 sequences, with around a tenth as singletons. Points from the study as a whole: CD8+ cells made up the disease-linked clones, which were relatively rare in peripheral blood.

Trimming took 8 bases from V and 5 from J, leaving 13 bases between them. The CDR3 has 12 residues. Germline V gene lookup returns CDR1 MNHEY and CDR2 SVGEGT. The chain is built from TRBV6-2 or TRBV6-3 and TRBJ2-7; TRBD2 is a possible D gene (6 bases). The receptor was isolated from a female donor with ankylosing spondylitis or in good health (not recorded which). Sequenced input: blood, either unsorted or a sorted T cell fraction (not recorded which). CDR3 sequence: CASAGTWDEQYF. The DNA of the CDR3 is TGTGCCAGCGCCGGGACTTGGGACGAGCAGTACTTC.